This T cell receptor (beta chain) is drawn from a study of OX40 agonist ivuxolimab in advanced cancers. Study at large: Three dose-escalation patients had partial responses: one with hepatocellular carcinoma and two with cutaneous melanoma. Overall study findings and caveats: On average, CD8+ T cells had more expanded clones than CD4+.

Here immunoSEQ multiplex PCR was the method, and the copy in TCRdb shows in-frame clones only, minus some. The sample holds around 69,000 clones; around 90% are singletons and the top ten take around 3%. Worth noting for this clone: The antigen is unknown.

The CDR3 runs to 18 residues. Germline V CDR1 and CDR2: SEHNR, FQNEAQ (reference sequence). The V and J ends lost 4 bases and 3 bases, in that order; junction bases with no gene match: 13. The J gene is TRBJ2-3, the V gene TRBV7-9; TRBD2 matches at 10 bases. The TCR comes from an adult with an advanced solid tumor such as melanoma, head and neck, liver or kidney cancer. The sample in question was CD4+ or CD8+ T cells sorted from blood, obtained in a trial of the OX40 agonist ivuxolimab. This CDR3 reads CASSSPLRLAGVTDTQYF. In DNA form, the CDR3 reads TGTGCCAGCAGCTCGCCCCTCCGGCTAGCGGGAGTAACAGATACGCAGTATTTT.